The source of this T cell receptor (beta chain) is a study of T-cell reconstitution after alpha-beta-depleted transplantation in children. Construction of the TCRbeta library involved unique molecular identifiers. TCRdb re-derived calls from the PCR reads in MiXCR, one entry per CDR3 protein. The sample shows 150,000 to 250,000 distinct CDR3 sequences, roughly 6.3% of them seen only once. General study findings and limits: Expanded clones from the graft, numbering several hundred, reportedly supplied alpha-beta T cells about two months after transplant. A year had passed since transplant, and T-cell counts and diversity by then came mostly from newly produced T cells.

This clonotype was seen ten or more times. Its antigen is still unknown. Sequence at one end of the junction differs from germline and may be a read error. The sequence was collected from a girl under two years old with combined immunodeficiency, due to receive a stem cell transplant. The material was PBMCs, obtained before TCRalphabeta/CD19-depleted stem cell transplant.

The CDR3 DNA reads as TGTGCCAGCAGCCAGGGTCGGAACACTGAAGCTTTCTTT. Translation gives CASSQGRNTEAFF. The chain has TRBV4-3 and TRBJ1-1; possibly TRBD1 for D (5 bases). The CDR3 extends over 13 amino acids. CDR1 is LGHNA and CDR2 is YSLEER in the germline V gene.